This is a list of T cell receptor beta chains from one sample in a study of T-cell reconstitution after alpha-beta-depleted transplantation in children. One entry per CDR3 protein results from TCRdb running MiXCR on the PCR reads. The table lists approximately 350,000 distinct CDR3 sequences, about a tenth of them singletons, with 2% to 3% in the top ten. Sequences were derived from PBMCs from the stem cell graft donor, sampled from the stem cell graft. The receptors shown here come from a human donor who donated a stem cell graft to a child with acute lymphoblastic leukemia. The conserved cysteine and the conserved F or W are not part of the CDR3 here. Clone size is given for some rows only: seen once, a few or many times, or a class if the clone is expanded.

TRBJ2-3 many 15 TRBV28 ASSLRTSVYSTDTQY
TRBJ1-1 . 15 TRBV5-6 ASSVRGGARMNTEAF
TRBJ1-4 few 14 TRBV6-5 ASSYDRARGNEKLF
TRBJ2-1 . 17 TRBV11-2 ASSLDLPGLAGAIAEQF
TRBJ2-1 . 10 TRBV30 AWSVSGYEQF
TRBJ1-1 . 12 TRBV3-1 ASSQVLGVTEAF
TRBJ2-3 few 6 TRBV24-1 ATGTQY
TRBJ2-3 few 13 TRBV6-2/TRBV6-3 ASSYSARPTDTQY
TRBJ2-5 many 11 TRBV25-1 ASSDQWQETQY
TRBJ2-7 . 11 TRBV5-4 ASSFGRGVEQY
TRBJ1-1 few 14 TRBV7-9 ASSLLAPGTGSEAF
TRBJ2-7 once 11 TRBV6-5 ASSYSLLDEQY
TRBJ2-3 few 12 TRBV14 ASSQQGRTDTQY
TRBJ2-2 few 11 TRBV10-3 AITPGGPGELF